Following are 29 T cell receptor delta chains from one sample sequenced in a study of gamma-delta chains in newborns, infants, children. TCRdb re-identified clones in the reads via CATT. The sample lists 9,500 to 13,000 delta-chain clones, about 8.8% occurring once. Material: blood. These receptors were taken from a child who was a newborn, infant or young child, either healthy, febrile or measles-vaccinated (not recorded which).

This sequence joins TRDV2 and TRDJ3, with TRDD3 matching over 7 bases. The CDR3 is made up of 21 amino acids. V gave up 0 bases and J gave up 2 bases; unmatched junction bases: 15. CDR1 GEAIGNYY and CDR2 EKD come from the germline V gene. The CDR3: CACDTVIRDTNSAWDTRQMFF. CDR3 bases: TGTGCCTGTGACACCGTGATTCGGGATACCAACTCAGCCTGGGACACCCGACAGATGTTTTTC.

The genes are TRDV2 and TRDJ2; no firm D call. Trimming removed 0 bases from V and 4 bases from J, with 14 bases in between. The CDR3 sequence is 16 residues long. Germline V gives CDR1 GEAIGNYY, CDR2 EKD. The chain's CDR3 is CACDTVQPQETAQLFF. The CDR3 DNA follows: TGTGCCTGTGACACCGTCCAGCCCCAAGAGACAGCACAACTCTTCTTT.

This chain joins TRDV2 and TRDJ1, with 10 bases lining up with TRDD3. Germline CDR1 is GEAIGNYY and CDR2 is EKD. The J segment lost 2 bases and the V segment lost 0 bases, leaving 11 bases of the junction unmatched. The CDR3 loop spans 18 amino acids. The CDR3 DNA sequence: TGTGCCTGTGACACCGTGGGTGGGGGATACACCTTAACCGATAAACTCATCTTT. Translated, it gives CACDTVGGGYTLTDKLIF.

This chain connects TRDV2 to TRDJ1; D is possibly TRDD2 (5 bases). TCRdb is silent on the J gene; assignment here came from matching the DNA to germline. The germline V gene has CDR1 GEAIGNYY and CDR2 EKD. CDR3 length: 17 residues. V was trimmed by 0 bases and J by 0 bases, leaving 16 bases between them. CDR3 sequence reads: CACDTLTLLTHTDKLIF. The DNA of the CDR3 is TGTGCCTGTGACACCCTAACCCTACTGACCCACACCGATAAACTCATCTTT.

The J gene is TRDJ1; the V gene was not called. There are 15 residues in the CDR3. DNA of the CDR3: TGTGCCTGTGACGCACCCCATATTACGGCCGATAAACTCATCTTT. This codes for CACDAPHITADKLIF.

The DNA of the CDR3 is TGTGCCTGTGACACTGTCGATGGTCAGGCCGATAAACTCATCTTT. This translates into CACDTVDGQADKLIF. The J gene is TRDJ1, the V gene TRDV2; D is undetermined. The V gene's germline CDR1 is GEAIGNYY and CDR2 EKD. V dropped 1 base and J dropped 3 bases, with 14 bases sitting between them. The CDR3 runs to 15 residues.

This clone is medium-sized in the sample. The chain couples TRDV2 to TRDJ1; 12 bases are a match to TRDD3. The CDR3 contains 15 residues. Germline assignment: CDR1 GEAIGNYY and CDR2 EKD. Trimming removed 4 bases from V and 4 bases from J; junction bases left unmatched: 6. CDR3 sequence (DNA): TGTGCCTGTGAAAGTCTGGGGGATACGAGCGATAAACTCATCTTT. It codes for CACESLGDTSDKLIF.

This clone was detected only a few times. The chain is built from TRDV2 and TRDJ1; no firm D call. The length of the CDR3 is 14 residues. Germline V gene data show CDR1 as GEAIGNYY and CDR2 as EKD. V was cut by 1 base and J by 0 bases, with 8 bases left in between. CDR3 region: CACDTILYTDKLIF. CDR3 coding DNA: TGTGCCTGTGACACTATACTGTACACCGATAAACTCATCTTT.

This chain connects TRDV2 to TRDJ1; D might be TRDD3 (6 bases). The CDR3 has 18 amino acids. V lost 3 bases, J lost 0 bases, and 22 bases lay in between. CDR1 and CDR2 from the germline V gene are GEAIGNYY and EKD. The CDR3 DNA reads TGTGCCTGTGACGCCGTACGGGCTGGGGCTGGGTACACCGATAAACTCATCTTT. It encodes CACDAVRAGAGYTDKLIF.

This clone was counted a few times. V is TRDV2 and J is TRDJ1, with 8 nucleotides matching TRDD3. This CDR3 is built from 14 residues. Germline V lookup: CDR1 GEAIGNYY, CDR2 EKD. V lost 3 bases and J lost 4; bases outside the gene matches: 6. CDR3 nucleotide sequence: TGTGCCTGTGACGCGGTGGGGGATCTCGATAAACTCATCTTT. As protein: CACDAVGDLDKLIF.

This chain links TRDV2 with TRDJ1; 8 bases map to TRDD3. The CDR3 consists of 20 residues. J gave up 0 bases and V 0 bases, and 17 bases lay outside the gene matches. Germline lookup yields CDR1 GEAIGNYY and CDR2 EKD. The CDR3 spells CACDTVVSLLGIPYTDKLIF. In nucleotides, the CDR3 is TGTGCCTGTGACACCGTGGTTTCCCTCCTGGGGATACCGTACACCGATAAACTCATCTTT.

This chain connects TRDV2 to TRDJ1; no definite D call. The CDR3 spans 14 residues. Germline V CDR1 and CDR2: GEAIGNYY, EKD. Trimming removed 2 bases from V and 0 bases from J, with 9 bases in between. As DNA, the CDR3 is TGTGCCTGTGACAGGATGGGAAACACCGATAAACTCATCTTT. Protein: CACDRMGNTDKLIF.

Only a few counts were recorded for this clone. The V and J genes are TRDV2 and TRDJ1; 9 nucleotides align to TRDD3. This CDR3 is built from 16 residues. V lost 2 bases, J lost 3 bases, and 9 bases stayed unmatched. Germline CDR1 reads GEAIGNYY; CDR2 reads EKD. The CDR3 loop reads CACDILGDTRADKLIF. In DNA, the CDR3 is TGTGCCTGTGACATACTGGGGGACACACGGGCCGATAAACTCATCTTT.

V and J are TRDV2 and TRDJ1; D perhaps matches TRDD3 (6 bases). Per the germline V gene, CDR1 is GEAIGNYY and CDR2 is EKD. The CDR3 extends over 19 amino acids. V lost 0 bases to trimming and J lost 5 bases, with 27 bases between them. DNA for the CDR3: TGTGCCTGTGACACCATGAGTGCTTTTGGTGGGGGGAGCCTAGATAAACTCATCTTT. It encodes CACDTMSAFGGGSLDKLIF.

Only a few counts were recorded for this clone. V gene TRDV2 combines with J gene TRDJ1, with 9 nucleotides matching TRDD3. Germline CDR1 GEAIGNYY, CDR2 EKD. V lost 4 bases and J lost 4; bases outside the gene matches: 12. The CDR3 is 16 residues long. The CDR3 here is CACERLGDMAVDKLIF. The DNA for the CDR3 is TGTGCCTGTGAGAGACTGGGGGACATGGCGGTCGATAAACTCATCTTT.

Comment on this clone: The identical CDR3 is also encoded by other nucleotide sequences in the sample. The V call is TRDV2, the J call TRDJ1; the match to TRDD3 covers 9 bases. This CDR3 comprises 14 residues. Per the germline V gene, CDR1 is GEAIGNYY and CDR2 is EKD. V was pared by 0 bases and J by 4 bases, with 2 bases of the junction left unmatched. The CDR3 loop is CACDTVLGDDKLIF. The CDR3 coding sequence is TGTGCCTGTGACACCGTACTGGGGGACGATAAACTCATCTTT.

The genes are TRDV2 and TRDJ1; 12 positions match TRDD3. Germline CDR1 GEAIGNYY, CDR2 EKD. This CDR3 spans 17 amino acids. V shed 0 bases, J shed 5 bases, and the junction held 9 bases outside the gene matches. The CDR3 loop is CACDTVELGDTTDKLIF. CDR3 coding DNA: TGTGCCTGTGACACCGTAGAACTGGGGGATACCACTGATAAACTCATCTTT.

By share, this clone counts as medium-sized (0.01 to 0.1%). The same CDR3 arises from other DNA sequences in this sample as well. The chain is built from TRDV2 and TRDJ1, with TRDD3 as a possible D gene (6 bases). The V end was cut by 0 bases, the J end by 4 bases, with 11 bases between. The length of the CDR3 is 14 residues. Germline CDR1 and CDR2: GEAIGNYY and EKD. In DNA form, the CDR3 reads TGTGCCTGTGACACCGCGGGGATCCGCGATAAACTCATCTTT. Protein product: CACDTAGIRDKLIF.

The chain combines TRAV29/DV5 with TRDJ1, with TRDD3 matching 12 bases. J was trimmed by 0 bases and V by 0 bases; bases with no gene match: 27. This CDR3 has 24 residues. The germline gives CDR1 NSMFDY, CDR2 ISSIKDK. The CDR3 region has the DNA TGTGCAGCAAGCGGGGGGACATACGGCCTTTCCCGTACTGGGGGATACCTGTACACCGATAAACTCATCTTT. This translates into CAASGGTYGLSRTGGYLYTDKLIF.

This clone was counted a few times. This rearrangement joins TRDV2 to TRDJ1; D may be TRDD3 (6 bases). Trimming cost V 3 bases and J 0 bases, with 28 bases left between them. Looked up from germline, CDR1 is GEAIGNYY and CDR2 is EKD. The CDR3 is 20 amino acids. As DNA, the CDR3 is TGTGCCTGTGACCCCCTAGTGACGCCTCGACTGGGCTCTGACACCGATAAACTCATCTTT. It yields the protein CACDPLVTPRLGSDTDKLIF.

The V call is TRDV2, the J call TRDJ2, with D possibly TRDD3 on 6 matching bases. Germline assignment: CDR1 GEAIGNYY and CDR2 EKD. V was clipped by 0 bases and J by 0 bases, with 7 bases between them. The CDR3 has 15 amino acids. The CDR3, as DNA: TGTGCCTGTGACACCTGGGGGTCTTTGACAGCACAACTCTTCTTT. It translates to CACDTWGSLTAQLFF.

This clone showed up just a few times. The V gene is TRDV2, the J gene TRDJ1, with D unclear. Trimming stripped 2 bases from V and 0 bases from J, with 12 bases between. Germline V gene data show CDR1 as GEAIGNYY and CDR2 as EKD. This CDR3 contains 15 residues. CDR3 coding DNA: TGTGCCTGTGACATCCTTAGTACTAACACCGATAAACTCATCTTT. Amino acid sequence: CACDILSTNTDKLIF.

The rearrangement links TRDV2 to TRDJ3; no clear D gene. V gave up 0 bases and J gave up 0 bases, with 8 bases separating them. The germline V gene encodes CDR1 GEAIGNYY and CDR2 EKD. The CDR3 is 17 amino acids. The CDR3 bases are TGTGCCTGTGACACCTCGGTTAGCTCCTGGGACACCCGACAGATGTTTTTC. Protein sequence: CACDTSVSSWDTRQMFF.

The V call is TRDV2, the J call TRDJ1, with TRDD3 identical over 11 bases. The CDR3 totals 17 residues. V dropped 0 bases and J dropped 0; count of bases not matched to a gene: 5. Germline values: CDR1 GEAIGNYY, CDR2 EKD. This CDR3 is CACDTLGDTWHTDKLIF. CDR3 coding DNA: TGTGCCTGTGACACCCTGGGGGATACATGGCACACCGATAAACTCATCTTT.

The gene calls are TRDV2 and TRDJ1; TRDD3 aligns across 8 bases. This CDR3 has 16 amino acids. Germline loops: CDR1 GEAIGNYY, CDR2 EKD. With V trimmed by 3 bases and J by 0 bases, 8 bases remained unmatched. The CDR3 DNA reads as TGTGCCTGTGACCTGCTTAGTGGGGGATACACCGATAAACTCATCTTT. Its translation: CACDLLSGGYTDKLIF.

This clone was counted only a few times. The J gene is TRDJ1, the V gene TRDV1, with 10 bases aligning to TRDD3. The CDR3 loop spans 22 amino acids. The V and J ends lost 2 bases and 0 bases, in that order; junction bases with no gene match: 21. From germline, CDR1 is TSWWSYY and CDR2 QGS. The CDR3 region is CALGELVLLVPRGIRDTDKLIF. CDR3 DNA: TGTGCTCTTGGGGAATTGGTGTTGTTGGTTCCTCGGGGGATACGCGACACCGATAAACTCATCTTT.

The chain has TRDV2 and TRDJ2, with TRDD3 identical over 11 bases. Per germline, CDR1 GEAIGNYY and CDR2 EKD. V shed 0 bases and J 0 bases; nucleotides not matched to a gene: 5. This CDR3 spans 18 amino acids. CDR3 protein: CACDTVLGDTALTAQLFF. The CDR3 DNA sequence: TGTGCCTGTGACACCGTGCTGGGGGATACTGCTTTGACAGCACAACTCTTCTTT.

The CDR3 sequence: CACDLAPFTGGLSEYTDKLIF. The CDR3, as DNA: TGTGCCTGTGACCTAGCTCCATTTACGGGGGGCCTGAGCGAGTACACCGATAAACTCATCTTT. The rearrangement links TRDV2 to TRDJ1, with D perhaps TRDD3 (5 bases). CDR3 length: 21 residues. Trimming took 3 bases from V and 0 from J, leaving 31 bases between them. From germline, CDR1 is GEAIGNYY and CDR2 EKD.

This clone was seen only a few times. This sequence joins TRDV2 and TRDJ1; the match to TRDD3 covers 10 bases. The CDR3 runs 17 residues. Trimming cost V 2 bases and J 5 bases; bases outside gene matches: 13. From germline, CDR1 is GEAIGNYY and CDR2 EKD. The CDR3 nucleotides read TGTGCCTGTGACAACCTACATAAGGGGGATACGCCTGATAAACTCATCTTT. Encoded protein: CACDNLHKGDTPDKLIF.